Shown below are 31 T cell receptor beta chains from a single sample sequenced in a study of cytomegalovirus exposure and HLA in healthy donors. Primers for the PCR totalled 60 Vbeta and 13 Jbeta. Data came from immunoSEQ multiplex PCR; TCRdb stores just in-frame clones and leaves some out. The profile shows fewer than 130,000 clones, approximately 78% of them singletons. The source material was PBMCs. Receptor source: a woman younger than 45 in good health and CMV-seronegative.

The gene calls are TRBV6-6 and TRBJ2-6, with D uncertain. V was pared by 0 bases and J by 0 bases, with 3 bases between. CDR3 length: 15 amino acids. Germline-derived CDR1 and CDR2 are MNHNY and SVGAGI (reference sequence). The chain's CDR3 is CASSYSLSGANVLTF. In DNA form, the CDR3 reads TGTGCCAGCAGTTACTCTCTCTCTGGGGCCAACGTCCTGACTTTC.

This chain connects TRBV28 to TRBJ1-1; D might be TRBD1 (5 bases). This CDR3 has 13 amino acids. Germline V gives CDR1 MDHEN, CDR2 SYDVKM. The V and J ends lost 3 bases and 11 bases respectively, with 16 bases between them. CDR3 in amino acids: CASSFPGLGAAFF. CDR3 coding DNA: TGTGCCAGCAGTTTCCCGGGACTCGGGGCTGCTTTCTTT.

V usage is TRBV27 and J usage is TRBJ2-7; TRBD2 aligns across 11 bases. Looked up from germline, CDR1 is MNHEY and CDR2 is SMNVEV (reference sequence). The CDR3 has 15 residues. The junction had 9 bases not matched to a gene; V was cut back by 5 bases and J by 6 bases. CDR3 in amino acids: CASSPLAGVIGEQYF. The DNA for the CDR3 is TGTGCCAGCAGTCCACTAGCGGGAGTGATAGGCGAGCAGTACTTC.

The V call is TRBV4-2, the J call TRBJ2-4, with 7 bases matching TRBD1. The germline V gene has CDR1 LGHNA and CDR2 YNFKEQ. V lost 3 bases and J lost 3; bases outside the gene matches: 8. The CDR3 covers 16 residues. The CDR3 nucleotides are TGTGCCAGCAGCCAGGGAGACAGGGCAGGCAAAAACATTCAGTACTTC. This codes for CASSQGDRAGKNIQYF.

V usage is TRBV6-5 and J usage is TRBJ1-1; TRBD1 might be the D (6 bases). CDR1 is MNHEY and CDR2 is SVGAGI in the germline V gene. This CDR3 is 14 amino acids long. V was pared by 2 bases and J by 5 bases, with 12 bases between. The CDR3 reads CASSYGQGWTEAFF. The CDR3 DNA is TGTGCCAGCAGTTACGGGCAGGGGTGGACTGAAGCTTTCTTT.

The chain joins TRBV27 to TRBJ2-1, with a tentative D call TRBD2 (7 bases). V dropped 6 bases and J dropped 8 bases, with 14 bases sitting between them. Looked up from germline, CDR1 is MNHEY and CDR2 is SMNVEV (reference sequence). CDR3 length: 13 amino acids. DNA for the CDR3: TGTGCCAGCAGCTGGGGGGGGGCCGATGAGCAGTTCTTC. This sequence encodes CASSWGGADEQFF.

The CDR3 DNA sequence: TGTGCCAGCAGCGCCAGGGGAAGTAATGGCTACACCTTC. Encoded protein: CASSARGSNGYTF. This chain joins TRBV5-8 and TRBJ1-2, with D possibly matching TRBD1 (6 bases). The V gene lost 4 bases and the J gene lost 6 bases, with 13 bases spanning the gap. This CDR3 is 13 amino acids long. The germline CDR1 and CDR2 sequences are SGHTS and YDEGEE.

The chain recombines TRBV7-6 with TRBJ2-1; 9 bases match TRBD2. This CDR3 region has 19 residues. V lost 1 base and J lost 7; bases outside the gene matches: 17. The germline V gene encodes CDR1 SGHVS and CDR2 FNYEAQ. The CDR3 loop is CASSLGVAGVATTGNEQFF. The CDR3 coding sequence is TGTGCCAGCAGCTTAGGGGTAGCGGGAGTTGCTACTACGGGGAATGAGCAGTTCTTC.

The chain is built from TRBV11-2 and TRBJ1-4; perhaps TRBD1 as D (6 bases). CDR1 and CDR2 (germline): SGHAT, FQNNGV. The CDR3 consists of 15 residues. Trimming cost V 1 base and J 4 bases, with 10 bases left between them. In nucleotides, the CDR3 is TGTGCCAGCAGCTTAGTTGGGGGCGGTAATGAAAAACTGTTTTTT. Translated, it gives CASSLVGGGNEKLFF. Full variable domain (rest looked up from reference TRBV11-2 and TRBJ1-4): EAGVAQSPRYKIIEKRQSVAFWCNPISGHATLYWYQQILGQGPKLLIQFQNNGVVDDSQLPKDRFSAERLKGVDSTLKIQPAKLEDSAVYLCASSLVGGGNEKLFFGSGTQLSVL.

The chain joins TRBV30 to TRBJ2-5, with D perhaps TRBD2 (7 bases). The germline V gene has CDR1 GTSNPN and CDR2 SVGIG (reference sequence). Trimming removed 3 bases at V and 5 bases at J, with 10 bases between. This CDR3 has 12 amino acids. CDR3 DNA: TGTGCCTGGAGAGGGGGAGGGGAGACCCAGTACTTC. Its translation: CAWRGGGETQYF. The variable domain in full, completed from reference TRBV30 and TRBJ2-5, reads SQTIHQWPATLVQPVGSPLSLECTVEGTSNPNLYWYRQAAGRGLQLLFYSVGIGQISSEVPQNLSASRPQDRQFILSSKKLLLSDSGFYLCAWRGGGETQYFGPGTRLLVL.

This chain connects TRBV9 to TRBJ2-5, with TRBD2 matching over 10 bases. The V and J ends lost 0 bases and 5 bases, in that order; junction bases with no gene match: 7. Germline CDR1 reads SGDLS; CDR2 reads YYNGEE. The CDR3 spans 16 residues. As DNA, the CDR3 is TGTGCCAGCAGCGTAGCCACTAGCGGGGCCCTGGAGACCCAGTACTTC. This encodes CASSVATSGALETQYF. Complete variable domain (other parts from reference TRBV9 and TRBJ2-5): DSGVTQTPKHLITATGQRVTLRCSPRSGDLSVYWYQQSLDQGLQFLIQYYNGEERAKGNILERFSAQQFPDLHSELNLSSLELGDSALYFCASSVATSGALETQYFGPGTRLLVL.

This clone was counted once. The V and J genes are TRBV7-9 and TRBJ2-1; no reliable D call. V was clipped by 1 base and J by 6 bases, with 7 bases between them. The CDR3 contains 13 residues. Germline-derived CDR1 and CDR2 are SEHNR and FQNEAQ (reference sequence). The CDR3 sequence is CASSLVATNEQFF. The CDR3 DNA is TGTGCCAGCAGCTTAGTGGCCACCAATGAGCAGTTCTTC.

The rearrangement uses TRBV25-1 and TRBJ2-7; TRBD1 matches 7 bases. In germline, CDR1 is MGHDK, CDR2 SYGVNS. This CDR3 has 14 amino acids. V was clipped by 4 bases and J by 3 bases; unmatched bases: 6. CDR3 coding DNA: TGTGCCAGCAGTGGACAGGGAGTGGGCTACGAGCAGTACTTC. This sequence encodes CASSGQGVGYEQYF.

The chain links TRBV4-3 to TRBJ2-6; TRBD1 is a possible D gene (6 bases). V lost 7 bases and J lost 3, with 13 bases in between. The germline V gene encodes CDR1 LGHNA and CDR2 YSLEER. The CDR3 has 15 residues. CDR3 region: CASNTGSVGANVLTF. The CDR3 DNA sequence: TGCGCCAGCAATACAGGGTCGGTTGGGGCCAACGTCCTGACTTTC.

The chain links TRBV21-1 to TRBJ2-7; the table's D call TRBD2 went unverified against the DNA. TRBV21-1 is assigned pseudogene status. The CDR3 totals 16 residues. This CDR3 is CASSKARGRRSYEQYF. The DNA for the CDR3 is TGTGCCAGCAGCAAAGCGCGAGGACGGAGGAGCTACGAGCAGTACTTC.

The gene calls are TRBV4-3 and TRBJ2-3, with TRBD1 identical over 7 bases. CDR3 size: 17 residues. Trimming at V came to 3 bases and at J to 6 bases, leaving 15 bases not matched to a gene. The V gene's germline CDR1 is LGHNA and CDR2 YSLEER. The CDR3 DNA reads TGCGCCAGCAGCCACGTACAGGGGATTCGGGCGTCTGATACGCAGTATTTT. It is translated as CASSHVQGIRASDTQYF.

Notes on this clone: The same CDR3 also results from other DNA sequences found in this sample. This chain uses TRBV18 with TRBJ1-4, with a weak D call TRBD1 (5 bases). The CDR3 totals 13 residues. With 6 bases removed from V and 5 bases from J, the gap between germline ends came to 10 bases. Germline V CDR1 and CDR2: KGHSH, LQKENI. CDR3 bases: TGTGCCAGCTCCCCGGGACTCAATGAAAAACTGTTTTTT. This codes for CASSPGLNEKLFF.

In this sample, this clone turned up once. The genes are TRBV9 and TRBJ2-4; D unresolved. V gave up 0 bases and J gave up 14 bases, with 12 bases separating them. The germline V gene encodes CDR1 SGDLS and CDR2 YYNGEE. This CDR3 is 12 amino acids long. The CDR3 bases are TGTGCCAGCAGCGTAGCACAGCCTAAAGAGTACTTC. It translates to CASSVAQPKEYF. Combining the CDR3 with reference TRBV9 and TRBJ2-4 gives the whole variable domain DSGVTQTPKHLITATGQRVTLRCSPRSGDLSVYWYQQSLDQGLQFLIQYYNGEERAKGNILERFSAQQFPDLHSELNLSSLELGDSALYFCASSVAQPKEYFGAGTRLSVL.

The V and J genes are TRBV5-4 and TRBJ1-1; unclear D gene. Trimming cost V 1 base and J 3 bases, with 7 bases left between them. Germline CDR1 SGHNT, CDR2 YYREEE (reference sequence). The CDR3 loop spans 13 amino acids. The CDR3 protein is CASSLNRDTEAFF. DNA for the CDR3: TGTGCCAGCAGCTTGAATCGGGACACTGAAGCTTTCTTT.

The chain is built from TRBV5-1 and TRBJ1-2; D gene uncertain. Germline CDR1 SGHRS, CDR2 YFSETQ. V lost 2 bases and J 8 bases, leaving 16 bases between the germline ends. The CDR3 loop spans 14 amino acids. CDR3 sequence (DNA): TGCGCCAGCAGCTTAGAGGGTCTGATTGGGGGCTACACCTTC. This translates into CASSLEGLIGGYTF.

Remarks on this clone: Distinct nucleotide sequences in the sample also encode this CDR3. This chain connects TRBV6-5 to TRBJ2-2; possibly TRBD2 for D (6 bases). Trimming took 6 bases from V and 3 from J, leaving 11 bases between them. The germline gives CDR1 MNHEY, CDR2 SVGAGI. This CDR3 contains 14 residues. CDR3 sequence reads: CASRQRGYTGELFF. In DNA, the CDR3 is TGTGCCAGCAGACAACGGGGGTACACCGGGGAGCTGTTTTTT.

The chain employs TRBV11-2 and TRBJ2-1; 11 nucleotides align to TRBD2. V lost 6 bases, J lost 3 bases, and 7 bases stayed unmatched. Per germline, CDR1 SGHAT and CDR2 FQNNGV. This CDR3 has 16 amino acids. This CDR3 is CASSQVLAGVYNEQFF. For the CDR3, the DNA is TGTGCCAGCAGTCAAGTACTAGCGGGAGTCTACAATGAGCAGTTCTTC. Supplemented by reference TRBV11-2 and TRBJ2-1, the full variable domain reads EAGVAQSPRYKIIEKRQSVAFWCNPISGHATLYWYQQILGQGPKLLIQFQNNGVVDDSQLPKDRFSAERLKGVDSTLKIQPAKLEDSAVYLCASSQVLAGVYNEQFFGPGTRLTVL.

The chain combines TRBV21-1 with TRBJ1-5; TRBD1 reflects the table's D call only, with no check against the DNA. TRBV21-1 is assigned pseudogene status. The CDR3 runs 18 residues. CDR3 residues: CASTTPLRLPGQVQPQHF. The CDR3 DNA is TGTGCCAGCACAACCCCATTGCGCCTTCCGGGACAGGTCCAGCCCCAGCATTTT.

The genes are TRBV6-1 and TRBJ1-2; TRBD1 might be the D (6 bases). The germline V gene has CDR1 MNHNS and CDR2 SASEGT. The CDR3 is 15 amino acids. V was shortened by 0 bases and J by 4 bases, with 12 bases between the two germline ends. CDR3 sequence (DNA): TGTGCCAGCAGTGAAGCCGCAGGGGCAGGCTATGGCTACACCTTC. It translates to CASSEAAGAGYGYTF.

J is TRBJ2-3 and V is TRBV7-2; D is uncertain. The CDR3 extends over 14 amino acids. The germline CDR1 and CDR2 sequences are SGHTA and FQGNSA. V lost 5 bases and J lost 3, with 12 bases in between. The CDR3 region is CASSPRSQTDTQYF. In nucleotides, the CDR3 is TGTGCCAGCAGCCCCCGAAGCCAAACAGATACGCAGTATTTT.

This chain uses TRBV7-9 with TRBJ2-7; 10 nucleotides match TRBD2. This CDR3 is 17 amino acids long. The ends lost 1 base at V and 3 bases at J; junction bases unmatched: 9. Germline values: CDR1 SEHNR, CDR2 FQNEAQ (reference sequence). CDR3 in DNA: TGTGCCAGCAGCTTAGTCGGGGGACTAGCGATATACTACGAGCAGTACTTC. Protein: CASSLVGGLAIYYEQYF.

This clone came up once. The chain links TRBV7-2 to TRBJ2-3; D is unresolved. V lost 0 bases and J 1 base, leaving 8 bases between the germline ends. The CDR3 length is 15 residues. Germline CDR1 reads SGHTA; CDR2 reads FQGNSA. CDR3 loop: CASSLAAIGTDTQYF. For the CDR3, the DNA is TGTGCCAGCAGCTTAGCCGCGATAGGCACAGATACGCAGTATTTT.

This chain links TRBV5-1 with TRBJ2-2; D possibly corresponds to TRBD1 (6 bases). The CDR3 totals 14 residues. Trimming removed 4 bases from V and 6 bases from J, with 13 bases in between. Germline V gene sequence: CDR1 SGHRS, CDR2 YFSETQ. CDR3 loop: CASSPAQGSGELFF. The CDR3, as DNA: TGCGCCAGCAGCCCCGCCCAGGGGTCCGGGGAGCTGTTTTTT.

The chain recombines TRBV11-2 with TRBJ2-4; 12 bases are shared with TRBD2. Per germline, CDR1 SGHAT and CDR2 FQNNGV. This CDR3 has 14 amino acids. Trimming at V came to 5 bases and at J to 7 bases, leaving 3 bases not matched to a gene. The DNA of the CDR3 is TGTGCCAGCAGCCCCGGGACTAGCGGGAACATTCAGTACTTC. It is translated as CASSPGTSGNIQYF. Full variable domain (missing parts from reference TRBV11-2 and TRBJ2-4): EAGVAQSPRYKIIEKRQSVAFWCNPISGHATLYWYQQILGQGPKLLIQFQNNGVVDDSQLPKDRFSAERLKGVDSTLKIQPAKLEDSAVYLCASSPGTSGNIQYFGAGTRLSVL.

This clone came up once. V usage is TRBV5-6 and J usage is TRBJ1-6, with D uncertain. CDR3 length: 16 amino acids. Germline V gene sequence: CDR1 SGHDT, CDR2 YYEEEE. Trimming cost V 3 bases and J 0 bases, with 10 bases left between them. The CDR3 loop reads CASSSTVSSYNSPLHF. CDR3 sequence (DNA): TGTGCCAGCAGCTCGACTGTGAGCTCCTATAATTCACCCCTCCACTTT. The full variable domain, in which reference TRBV5-6 and TRBJ1-6 provide the parts outside the CDR3, is DAGVTQSPTHLIKTRGQQVTLRCSPKSGHDTVSWYQQALGQGPQFIFQYYEEEERQRGNFPDRFSGHQFPNYSSELNVNALLLGDSALYLCASSSTVSSYNSPLHFGNGTRLTVT.

The chain couples TRBV11-2 to TRBJ1-5, with 8 bases lining up with TRBD1. The germline CDR1 and CDR2 sequences are SGHAT and FQNNGV. With 2 bases clipped from V and 5 bases from J, the junction kept 5 bases outside the gene matches. The CDR3 length is 15 residues. The CDR3 here is CASSLSTGGDQPQHF. Written as DNA, the CDR3 is TGTGCCAGCAGCTTATCCACAGGGGGAGATCAGCCCCAGCATTTT.